This TCR beta chain was sequenced in a study of early stage breast cancer tumors. Study context: Samples were sequenced at about 9.7-fold average coverage.

Study conclusions and caveats: Commonly generated sequences made up most enriched TCRB sequences shared between patients.

Tumor samples used roughly 20-55 mg of diced tissue. Blood replicates held 0.5 ug DNA, tumor or normal breast approximately 1.5 ug, two each. Only in-frame clones appear in the TCRdb table, and some are missing; sequencing was by immunoSEQ multiplex PCR. The top ten hold more than 8% of the sample, which has 25,000 to 35,000 clones, about 60% seen once. Germline-derived CDR1 and CDR2 are SGHAT and FQNNGV. This CDR3 has 15 residues. Trimming shortened V by 3 bases and J by 4 bases, and 13 bases separated the two germline ends. The sample holds a few counts of this clone. No antigen is known for it. This TCR was recovered from a person aged 45-60 years with breast cancer. This chain connects TRBV11-2 to TRBJ2-1; tentative D call: TRBD1 (7 bases). Input material: breast tumor tissue. DNA for the CDR3: TGTGCCAGCAGCTTCCAGCAGGGGGGATACAATGAGCAGTTCTTC. This encodes CASSFQQGGYNEQFF.